A single sample gave rise to the 22 T cell receptor beta chains below, sequenced in a study of cytomegalovirus exposure and HLA in healthy donors (dated 2017 in TCRdb). The method was the immunoSEQ multiplex PCR assay. A mixture of 60 forward primers for TCR Vbeta segments and 13 reverse primers for TCR Jbeta segments was used in the multiplex PCR. What TCRdb holds here is the immuneACCESS table cut down to in-frame rearrangements. Part of the clones is not present; checked against another copy, under half of the missing clones reflect an unresolved V gene, and the others are unexplained. The sample records under 200,000 clones, over 80% of which are singletons. Approximately 6.3% of the sample belongs to the ten largest clones. Sequenced material: PBMCs. The receptors here all came from a man in his forties in good health and CMV-seropositive.

J is TRBJ2-3 and V is TRBV7-6, with 7 bases matching TRBD2. Germline V gene data show CDR1 as SGHVS and CDR2 as FNYEAQ. V lost 3 bases to trimming and J lost 6 bases; unmatched junction nucleotides: 3. CDR3 length equals 13 residues. DNA of the CDR3: TGTGCCAGCAGCTTCACTAGCGTCGATACGCAGTATTTT. Protein sequence: CASSFTSVDTQYF.

This chain links TRBV30 with TRBJ2-4, with 10 bases identical to TRBD2. The CDR3 consists of 14 residues. Looked up from germline, CDR1 is GTSNPN and CDR2 is SVGIG (reference sequence). Trimming took 2 bases from V and 4 from J; bases not matched to a gene: 2. CDR3 amino acids: CAWSLAGEKNIQYF. CDR3 in DNA: TGTGCCTGGAGTCTAGCGGGGGAGAAAAACATTCAGTACTTC.

CDR3: CASSWEKRQGGEQYF. The CDR3, as DNA: TGTGCCAGCAGCTGGGAGAAACGACAGGGCGGCGAGCAGTACTTC. The genes are TRBV7-6 and TRBJ2-7; TRBD1 matches at 7 bases. V trimming: 4 bases; J trimming: 6 bases; junction bases outside the gene matches: 12. Germline lookup yields CDR1 SGHVS and CDR2 FNYEAQ. The CDR3 has 15 residues.

In this sample, this clone turned up a few times. The V and J genes are TRBV6-5 and TRBJ2-5, with TRBD1 identical over 9 bases. Germline-derived CDR1 and CDR2 are MNHEY and SVGAGI. Germline trimming cut 5 bases from V and 1 base from J; bases unmatched to any gene: 2. The length of the CDR3 is 14 residues. CDR3 DNA sequence: TGTGCCAGCAGTAGGGGACAGGGCCAAGAGACCCAGTACTTC. Amino acids: CASSRGQGQETQYF.

Here the CDR3 DNA reads TGTGCCAGCAGCTTGACTAGCGGGGCAGATACGCAGTATTTT. Its protein product is CASSLTSGADTQYF. This sequence joins TRBV5-4 and TRBJ2-3; 10 positions agree with TRBD2. Trimming at V came to 1 base and at J to 4 bases, leaving 0 bases not matched to a gene. Germline CDR1 SGHNT, CDR2 YYREEE (reference sequence). CDR3 length: 14 residues.

A note on this clone: One end of the junction does not line up with germline, which may come from a read error. The genes are TRBV27 and TRBJ1-2; D unresolved. The CDR3 extends over 17 amino acids. The V gene's germline CDR1 is MNHEY and CDR2 SMNVEV (reference sequence). The CDR3 nucleotides are TGTGCCAGCAGAACCGGATACACAGCGGCCCTTAACTATGGCCACACCTTC. Translated, it gives CASRTGYTAALNYGHTF.

J is TRBJ2-7 and V is TRBV6-1; 10 bases agree with TRBD2. V gave up 7 bases and J gave up 2 bases; unmatched junction bases: 5. Looked up from germline, CDR1 is MNHNS and CDR2 is SASEGT. This CDR3 spans 14 amino acids. The CDR3 protein is CASIISGGPYEQYF. The DNA of the CDR3 is TGTGCCAGCATTATTAGCGGGGGGCCCTACGAGCAGTACTTC.

In its sample, this clone was seen once. The V call is TRBV2, the J call TRBJ2-7; D unresolved. The CDR3 runs 10 residues. CDR1 and CDR2 (germline): SNHLY, FYNNEI. The V end lost 2 bases, the J end lost 6 bases, and 2 bases lay between the germline ends. The CDR3 region is CASSELEQYF. In nucleotides, the CDR3 is TGTGCCAGCAGTGAACTCGAGCAGTACTTC.

This chain uses TRBV19 with TRBJ2-7; possibly TRBD1 for D (6 bases). The CDR3 covers 12 residues. V was pared by 11 bases and J by 2 bases, with 13 bases between. The germline gives CDR1 LNHDA, CDR2 SQIVND (reference sequence). In DNA, the CDR3 is TGTGCCTTATTCGACAGGACCTACGAGCAGTACTTC. The encoded protein is CALFDRTYEQYF.

V gene TRBV28 combines with J gene TRBJ1-2; 7 bases are shared with TRBD1. CDR3 size: 13 residues. V lost 6 bases to trimming and J lost 4 bases; unmatched junction nucleotides: 5. CDR1 is MDHEN, CDR2 SYDVKM, per germline. The CDR3 loop is CASSQTGSYGYTF. The CDR3 DNA follows: TGTGCCAGCAGCCAGACAGGGTCCTATGGCTACACCTTC.

Here the CDR3 reads CASSIPTSGGATGELFF. CDR3 DNA sequence: TGTGCCAGCAGCATACCGACTAGCGGGGGGGCCACCGGGGAGCTGTTTTTT. This rearrangement joins TRBV21-1 to TRBJ2-2; the D call of TRBD2 is as the table states it, not checked on the DNA. TRBV21-1 is termed a pseudogene. CDR3 length: 17 residues.

The chain combines TRBV28 with TRBJ2-7; possibly TRBD1 for D (6 bases). CDR3 length: 13 residues. Germline V gene sequence: CDR1 MDHEN, CDR2 SYDVKM. V lost 10 bases to trimming and J lost 3 bases, with 16 bases between them. The CDR3 sequence is CATRGTTYYEQYF. CDR3 bases: TGTGCCACAAGAGGGACAACCTACTACGAGCAGTACTTC.

The chain joins TRBV4-1 to TRBJ2-2, with 7 bases identical to TRBD1. V shed 4 bases, J shed 3 bases, and the junction held 2 bases outside the gene matches. Germline CDR1 reads MGHRA; CDR2 reads YSYEKL. This CDR3 has 14 residues. The DNA for the CDR3 is TGCGCCAGCAGCCGGGGACAGCACACCGGGGAGCTGTTTTTT. The encoded protein is CASSRGQHTGELFF.

In regard to this clone: A junction boundary mismatches the germline segment, possibly from a read error. The genes are TRBV7-7 and TRBJ2-5; TRBD2 agrees at 14 bases. From germline, CDR1 is SSHAT and CDR2 FNYEAQ (reference sequence). This CDR3 comprises 14 residues. CDR3 bases: TGTGCTAGCAGCTTAGGACTAGCGGGAGGGACCCAGTACTTC. As protein: CASSLGLAGGTQYF.

This clone was seen only a few times. The rearrangement uses TRBV11-2 and TRBJ2-7; tentative D call: TRBD2 (6 bases). The CDR3 runs to 16 residues. Trimming left V 1 base short and J 0 bases short, with 13 bases between. CDR1 is SGHAT, CDR2 FQNNGV, per germline. The CDR3 DNA reads TGTGCCAGCAGCTTAGGGGGCCGGGGGAGCTCCTACGAGCAGTACTTC. Translation gives CASSLGGRGSSYEQYF.

V gene TRBV30 combines with J gene TRBJ1-1; D may be TRBD1 (5 bases). Germline V gene data show CDR1 as GTSNPN and CDR2 as SVGIG (reference sequence). Trimming took off 7 bases at V and 2 bases at J, with 8 bases between the two ends. The CDR3 is 11 amino acids. The CDR3 loop reads CASGDNTEAFF. The DNA for the CDR3 is TGTGCCTCGGGGGACAACACTGAAGCTTTCTTT.

This clone came up once. V is TRBV29-1 and J is TRBJ2-5, with a possible D match to TRBD2 (6 bases). The J call could be wrong; TRBJ2-7 is a better fit for the DNA end. The CDR3 has 17 amino acids. Germline V lookup: CDR1 SQVTM, CDR2 ANQGSEA. The CDR3 loop is CSVVGAGNEGTSGEQYF. The CDR3 DNA sequence: TGCAGCGTTGTAGGGGCGGGAAATGAAGGAACTTCCGGCGAGCAGTACTTC.

The V and J genes are TRBV7-9 and TRBJ2-7; no clear D gene. CDR3 length: 12 amino acids. Germline V lookup: CDR1 SEHNR, CDR2 FQNEAQ (reference sequence). V lost 2 bases, J lost 10 bases, and 12 bases lay in between. CDR3 residues: CASSLIKGGQYF. The CDR3 DNA sequence: TGTGCCAGCAGCTTAATTAAAGGCGGCCAGTACTTC.

A word on this clone: Other DNA sequences in the same sample also yield this CDR3. V and J are TRBV9 and TRBJ1-1; D ambiguous. V shed 0 bases and J shed 1 base, with 7 bases lying between them. The length of the CDR3 is 14 residues. CDR1 is SGDLS and CDR2 is YYNGEE in the germline V gene. CDR3 protein: CASSVAAGNTEAFF. The CDR3 bases are TGTGCCAGCAGCGTAGCCGCCGGGAACACTGAAGCTTTCTTT.

This clone was seen once. J is TRBJ2-7 and V is TRBV7-2, with D perhaps TRBD1 (6 bases). The CDR3 length is 14 residues. V was shortened by 1 base and J by 2 bases, with 9 bases between the two germline ends. The germline CDR1 and CDR2 sequences are SGHTA and FQGNSA. CDR3 nucleotides: TGTGCCAGCAGCTTAGTAGGGGGACCCTACGAGCAGTACTTC. Protein: CASSLVGGPYEQYF.

This chain links TRBV11-2 with TRBJ2-7; D perhaps matches TRBD1 (6 bases). Trimming shortened V by 4 bases and J by 0 bases, and 10 bases separated the two germline ends. The CDR3 extends over 14 amino acids. CDR1 and CDR2 from the germline V gene are SGHAT and FQNNGV. CDR3 sequence: CASSSDSLSYEQYF. The DNA of the CDR3 is TGTGCCAGCAGCTCGGACAGCCTCTCCTACGAGCAGTACTTC.

The chain recombines TRBV7-9 with TRBJ1-2; 8 nucleotides match TRBD1. In germline, CDR1 is SEHNR, CDR2 FQNEAQ (reference sequence). Germline trimming cut 5 bases from V and 8 bases from J; bases unmatched to any gene: 10. The CDR3 contains 14 residues. The CDR3 here is CASSPGQGFEGYTF. DNA of the CDR3: TGTGCCAGCAGCCCCGGACAGGGCTTCGAGGGCTACACCTTC.